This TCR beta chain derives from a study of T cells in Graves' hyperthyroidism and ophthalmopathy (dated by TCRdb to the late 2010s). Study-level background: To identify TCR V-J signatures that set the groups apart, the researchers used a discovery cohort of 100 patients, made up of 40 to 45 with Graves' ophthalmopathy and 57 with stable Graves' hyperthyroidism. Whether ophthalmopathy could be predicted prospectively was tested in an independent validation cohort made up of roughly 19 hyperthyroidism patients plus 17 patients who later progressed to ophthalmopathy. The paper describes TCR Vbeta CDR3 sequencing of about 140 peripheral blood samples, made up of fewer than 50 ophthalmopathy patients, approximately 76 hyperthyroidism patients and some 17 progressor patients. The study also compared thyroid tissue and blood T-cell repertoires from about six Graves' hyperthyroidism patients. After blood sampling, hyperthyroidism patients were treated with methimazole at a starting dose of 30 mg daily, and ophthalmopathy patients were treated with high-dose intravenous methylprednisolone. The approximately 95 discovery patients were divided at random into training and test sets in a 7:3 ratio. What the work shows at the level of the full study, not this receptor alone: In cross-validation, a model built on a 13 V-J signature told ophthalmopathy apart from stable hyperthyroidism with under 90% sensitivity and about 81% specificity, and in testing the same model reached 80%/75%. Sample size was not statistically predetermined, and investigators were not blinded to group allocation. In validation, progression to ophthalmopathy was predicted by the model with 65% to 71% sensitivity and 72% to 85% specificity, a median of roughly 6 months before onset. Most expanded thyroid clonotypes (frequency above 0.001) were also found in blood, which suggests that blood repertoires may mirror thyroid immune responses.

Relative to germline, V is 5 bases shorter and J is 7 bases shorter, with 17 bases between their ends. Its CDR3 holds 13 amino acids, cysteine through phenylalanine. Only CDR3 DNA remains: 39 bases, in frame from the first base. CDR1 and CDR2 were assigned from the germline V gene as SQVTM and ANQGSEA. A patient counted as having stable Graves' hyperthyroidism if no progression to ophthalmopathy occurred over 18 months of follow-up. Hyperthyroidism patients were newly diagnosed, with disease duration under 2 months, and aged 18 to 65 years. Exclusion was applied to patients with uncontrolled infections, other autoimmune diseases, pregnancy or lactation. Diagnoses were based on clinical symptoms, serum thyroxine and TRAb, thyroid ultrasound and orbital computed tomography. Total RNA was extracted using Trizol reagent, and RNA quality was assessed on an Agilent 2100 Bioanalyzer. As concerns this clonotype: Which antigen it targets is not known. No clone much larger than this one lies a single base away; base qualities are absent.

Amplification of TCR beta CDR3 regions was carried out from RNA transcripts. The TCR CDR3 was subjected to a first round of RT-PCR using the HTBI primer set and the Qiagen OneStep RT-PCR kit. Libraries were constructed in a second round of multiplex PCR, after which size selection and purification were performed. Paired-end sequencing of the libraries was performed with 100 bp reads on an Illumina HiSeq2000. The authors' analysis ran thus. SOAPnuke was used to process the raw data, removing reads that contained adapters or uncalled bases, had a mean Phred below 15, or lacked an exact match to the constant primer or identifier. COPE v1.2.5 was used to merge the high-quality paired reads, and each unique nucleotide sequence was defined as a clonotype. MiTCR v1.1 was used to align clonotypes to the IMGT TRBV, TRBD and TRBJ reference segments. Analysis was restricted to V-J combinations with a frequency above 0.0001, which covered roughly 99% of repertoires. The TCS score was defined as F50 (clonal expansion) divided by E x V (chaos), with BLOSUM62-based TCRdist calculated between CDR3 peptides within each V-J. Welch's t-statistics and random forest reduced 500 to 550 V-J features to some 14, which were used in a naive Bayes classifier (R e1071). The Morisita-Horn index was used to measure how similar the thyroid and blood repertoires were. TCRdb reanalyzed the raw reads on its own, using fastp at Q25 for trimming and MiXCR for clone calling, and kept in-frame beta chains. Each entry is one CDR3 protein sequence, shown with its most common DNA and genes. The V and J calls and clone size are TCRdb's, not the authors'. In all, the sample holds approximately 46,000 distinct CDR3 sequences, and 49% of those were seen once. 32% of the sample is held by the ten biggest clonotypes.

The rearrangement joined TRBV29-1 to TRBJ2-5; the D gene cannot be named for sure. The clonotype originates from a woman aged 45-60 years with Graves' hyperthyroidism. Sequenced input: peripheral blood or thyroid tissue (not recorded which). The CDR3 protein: CSVFGANTGTQYF. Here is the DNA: TGCAGCGTTTTCGGCGCGAACACCGGGACCCAGTACTTC.